This note documents a single TCR beta chain sequence. Some clones are missing from TCRdb's copy, which holds only in-frame ones; the method was immunoSEQ multiplex PCR. The table shows approximately 210,000 clones, with roughly nine tenths occurring only once. These data originate in a study of control samples from healthy donors and cancer patients. The specimen was blood. This TCR was sampled from a man aged 25 to 45 in good health.

The CDR3 nucleotides are TGCGCCAGCAGCTTTTGGGGGGACGAGCAGTACTTC. This codes for CASSFWGDEQYF. The genes are TRBV5-1 and TRBJ2-7, with TRBD2 as a possible D gene (6 bases). V lost 2 bases to trimming and J lost 5 bases, with 8 bases between them. CDR3 length: 12 amino acids. CDR1 is SGHRS and CDR2 is YFSETQ in the germline V gene.